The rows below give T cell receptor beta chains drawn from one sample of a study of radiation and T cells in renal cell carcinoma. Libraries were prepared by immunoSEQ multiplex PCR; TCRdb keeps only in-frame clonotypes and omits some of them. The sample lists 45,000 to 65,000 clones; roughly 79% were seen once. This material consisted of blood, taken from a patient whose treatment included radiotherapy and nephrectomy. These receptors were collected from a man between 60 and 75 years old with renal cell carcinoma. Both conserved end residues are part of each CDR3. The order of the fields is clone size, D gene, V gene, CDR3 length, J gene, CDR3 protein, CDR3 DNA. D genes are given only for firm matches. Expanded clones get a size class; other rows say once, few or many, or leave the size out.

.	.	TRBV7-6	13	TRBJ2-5	CASSLVGQETQYF	TGTGCCAGCAGCTTAGTCGGCCAAGAGACCCAGTACTTC
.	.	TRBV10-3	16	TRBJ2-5	CAISGTGGPYQETQYF	TGTGCCATCAGTGGCACGGGGGGCCCGTACCAAGAGACCCAGTACTTC
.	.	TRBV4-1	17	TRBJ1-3	CASSHRDIQSPSPTIYF	TGCGCCAGCAGCCACCGGGACATCCAGTCCCCCTCTCCCACCATATATTTT
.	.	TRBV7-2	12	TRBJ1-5	CASSVDGQPQHF	TGTGCCAGCAGCGTCGACGGTCAGCCCCAGCATTTT
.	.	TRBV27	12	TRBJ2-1	CASSPLSPEQFF	TGTGCCAGCAGTCCCCTAAGTCCTGAGCAGTTCTTC
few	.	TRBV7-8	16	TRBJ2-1	CASTDSTVGAGNEQFF	TGTGCCAGCACCGATTCGACGGTCGGGGCGGGCAATGAGCAGTTCTTC
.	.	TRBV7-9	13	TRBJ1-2	CASSLRVNYGYTF	TGTGCCAGCAGCTTAAGGGTGAACTATGGCTACACCTTC
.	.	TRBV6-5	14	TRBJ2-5	CASSKRRDQETQYF	TGTGCCAGCAGTAAAAGACGGGACCAAGAGACCCAGTACTTC
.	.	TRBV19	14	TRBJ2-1	CASSIGLSDNEQFF	TGTGCCAGTAGTATTGGACTCTCCGACAATGAGCAGTTCTTC
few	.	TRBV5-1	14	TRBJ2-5	CASSYGGRRETQYF	TGCGCCAGCAGCTACGGGGGACGAAGAGAGACCCAGTACTTC
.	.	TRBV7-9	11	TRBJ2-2	CASTLIGELFF	TGTGCCAGCACCTTGATCGGGGAGCTGTTTTTT
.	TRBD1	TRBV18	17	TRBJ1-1	CASSPSVSGQGAWRAFF	TGTGCCAGCTCACCATCCGTATCGGGACAGGGGGCTTGGCGGGCTTTCTTT
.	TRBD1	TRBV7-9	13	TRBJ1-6	CASRTGPNSPLHF	TGTGCCAGCCGGACAGGTCCTAATTCACCCCTCCACTTT
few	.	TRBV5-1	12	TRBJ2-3	CASSADTDTQYF	TGCGCCAGCAGCGCGGACACAGATACGCAGTATTTT
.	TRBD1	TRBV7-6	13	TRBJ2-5	CASSFLTGETQYF	TGTGCCAGCAGCTTTTTGACAGGGGAGACCCAGTACTTC
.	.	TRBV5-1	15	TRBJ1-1	CASSFNPSVDTEAFF	TGCGCCAGCAGCTTTAATCCGAGCGTGGACACTGAAGCTTTCTTT
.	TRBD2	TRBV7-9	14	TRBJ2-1	CASSLEELAGGQFF	TGTGCCAGCAGCTTAGAAGAACTAGCGGGGGGCCAATTCTTC
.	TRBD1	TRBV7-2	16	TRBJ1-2	CASSPRTGETNYGYTF	TGTGCCAGCAGCCCTCGGACAGGGGAGACCAACTATGGCTACACCTTC
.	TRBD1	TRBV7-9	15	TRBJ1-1	CASSFQGGEGTEAFF	TGTGCCAGCAGCTTCCAGGGGGGAGAGGGCACTGAAGCTTTCTTT
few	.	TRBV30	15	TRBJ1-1	CAWSVRASLYTEAFF	TGTGCCTGGAGTGTACGGGCATCACTTTACACTGAAGCTTTCTTT